The rows below give T cell receptor beta chains drawn from one sample of a study of CD4 T cells in relation to SARS-CoV-2 and coronaviruses. Their cognate antigens are unknown. TCRdb's table, derived via immunoSEQ multiplex PCR, lists solely in-frame clones and lacks some. Here the sample spans 24,000 or so clones, 76% being singletons. Sample: CD4+ T cells from PBMCs, cultured in vitro. These receptor sequences come from a human donor in good health. Both conserved end residues are part of each CDR3. Fields, in order: J gene, clone size, D gene, V gene, CDR3 DNA, CDR3 protein. A D gene is named only where the DNA matches it firmly. The size of a clone is reported for some rows only, either as once, few or many, or as a class for expanded clones.

TRBJ1-3 | NA | NA | TRBV3-1/TRBV3-2 | TGTGCCAGCAGCCAGGACCCCCGGGGAAACACCATATATTTT | CASSQDPRGNTIYF
TRBJ2-1 | few | NA | TRBV7-9 | TGTGCCAGCAGCTTAGGCCTAGCGAGCGGTGAGCAGTTCTTC | CASSLGLASGEQFF
TRBJ1-2 | medium-sized | NA | TRBV3-1/TRBV3-2 | TGTGCCAGCAGCCAAGAGACAGCTTATGGCTACACCTTC | CASSQETAYGYTF
TRBJ2-3 | NA | NA | TRBV13 | TGTGCCAGCAGCTTAGGAGCCCGCGGAGATACGCAGTATTTT | CASSLGARGDTQYF
TRBJ2-7 | NA | TRBD1 | TRBV19 | TGTGCCAGTAGTAACCAGGGGGCTTACGAGCAGTACTTC | CASSNQGAYEQYF
TRBJ1-1 | NA | NA | TRBV7-2 | TGTGCCAGCAGCCGCACAACTTTGAGGAACACTGAAGCTTTCTTT | CASSRTTLRNTEAFF
TRBJ1-2 | once | NA | TRBV4-3 | TGCGCCAGCAGCCATGATGCAGGGTGGGGCTATGGCTACACCTTC | CASSHDAGWGYGYTF
TRBJ2-2 | NA | NA | TRBV19 | TGTGCCAGTAGGGGGGGCGGGCAATCCACCGGGGAGCTGTTTTTT | CASRGGGQSTGELFF
TRBJ2-5 | NA | TRBD2 | TRBV7-2 | TGTGCCAGCAGCCTGGGACTAGCTGGAGAGACCCAGTACTTC | CASSLGLAGETQYF
TRBJ2-7 | few | NA | TRBV4-3 | TGCGCCAGCAGCCAAGATTCGAGCAGCTCCTACGAGCAGTACTTC | CASSQDSSSSYEQYF
TRBJ1-1 | NA | NA | TRBV10-3 | TGTGCCATCAGTGAGGGCAGTCCTGAAGCTTTCTTT | CAISEGSPEAFF
TRBJ1-1 | NA | NA | TRBV4-1 | TGCGCCAGCAGCCAAGTGCTGGGGAACACTGAAGCTTTCTTT | CASSQVLGNTEAFF
TRBJ1-1 | NA | NA | TRBV18 | TGTGCCAGCTCACCACGTGCCGGGGACCTGAACACTGAAGCTTTCTTT | CASSPRAGDLNTEAFF
TRBJ2-3 | NA | TRBD2 | TRBV11-3 | TGTGCCAGCAGCCCGCTAGCGGGGGACACAGATACGCAGTATTTT | CASSPLAGDTDTQYF
TRBJ1-2 | NA | NA | TRBV25-1 | TGTGCCAGCAGTGACCAGGGCCCTAACTATGGCTACACCTTC | CASSDQGPNYGYTF
TRBJ2-1 | once | NA | TRBV2 | TGTGCCAGCATATCGGCGGGGTCGAGGCTAAATGAGCAGTTCTTC | CASISAGSRLNEQFF
TRBJ1-2 | NA | NA | TRBV5-4 | TGTGCCAGCAGCTCACCTAGGGGGAACTATGGCTACACCTTC | CASSSPRGNYGYTF
TRBJ2-6 | NA | NA | TRBV27 | TGTGCCAGCCGCCCCAGGGGCTCTGGGGCCAACGTCCTGACTTTC | CASRPRGSGANVLTF
TRBJ2-1 | few | TRBD2 | TRBV4-2 | TGTGCCAGCAGCCAAGATAGGGGCGGGAGCGACTACAATGAGCAGTTCTTC | CASSQDRGGSDYNEQFF
TRBJ2-2 | NA | TRBD1 | TRBV5-5 | TGTGCCAGCAGCTTGTCCGGGACAGAGAACACCGGGGAGCTGTTTTTT | CASSLSGTENTGELFF
TRBJ2-6 | NA | TRBD1 | TRBV4-1 | TGCGCCAGCAGCCGAGGGACAGGCGGCGGGGCCTCTGGGGCCAACGTCCTGACTTTC | CASSRGTGGGASGANVLTF
TRBJ2-5 | NA | NA | TRBV6-2/TRBV6-3 | TGTGCCAGCAGTTTGGACACGTACCAAGAGACCCAGTACTTC | CASSLDTYQETQYF
TRBJ2-4 | few | NA | TRBV5-1 | TGCGCCAGCAGCTCGACAGCTGCCAAAAACATTCAGTACTTC | CASSSTAAKNIQYF
TRBJ2-7 | once | TRBD1 | TRBV6-5 | TGTGCCAGCAGTTACGGGACAGGGGCCTACGAGCAGTACTTC | CASSYGTGAYEQYF
TRBJ1-3 | NA | NA | TRBV5-1 | TGCGCCAGCAGCGAAGGGAGCTCTGGAAACACCATATATTTT | CASSEGSSGNTIYF
TRBJ1-1 | NA | NA | TRBV4-3 | TGCGCCAGCAGCCAAATCGAGGGACTCACTGAAGCTTTCTTT | CASSQIEGLTEAFF
TRBJ2-2 | NA | NA | TRBV3-1/TRBV3-2 | TGTGCCAGCAGCCAGGATCTCTATCCCGGGACTCCCGAGGACACCGGGGAGCTGTTTTTT | CASSQDLYPGTPEDTGELFF
TRBJ1-5 | NA | NA | TRBV5-1 | TGCGCCAGCAGCTTGGATCCCTGGCAGACTCAGCCCCAGCATTTT | CASSLDPWQTQPQHF
TRBJ1-1 | NA | NA | TRBV6-2/TRBV6-3 | TGTGCCAGCAGTTACTCGATGCTGAACACTGAAGCTTTCTTT | CASSYSMLNTEAFF
TRBJ2-2 | few | TRBD2 | TRBV4-3 | TGCGCCAGCAGCCAAGATCCTAGCGGGGGGGACAACACCGGGGAGCTGTTTTTT | CASSQDPSGGDNTGELFF
TRBJ1-6 | NA | TRBD1 | TRBV5-4 | TGTGCCAGCAGCTTTCAGGGACAGAATAATTCACCCCTCCACTTT | CASSFQGQNNSPLHF
TRBJ2-2 | once | NA | TRBV5-8 | TGTGCCAGCAACAAAGTAGGGGCGATGGGACGGATCGGGGAGCTGTTTTTT | CASNKVGAMGRIGELFF
TRBJ1-3 | NA | NA | TRBV9 | TGTGCCAGCAGCGCCGAACTATCGGGCCTCAAGTCCGGAAACACCATATATTTT | CASSAELSGLKSGNTIYF
TRBJ2-1 | NA | TRBD2 | TRBV3-1/TRBV3-2 | TGTGCCAGCGCCCCCGTGGGTAGCGGGGGGCACTACAATGAGCAGTTCTTC | CASAPVGSGGHYNEQFF
TRBJ1-2 | NA | TRBD1 | TRBV5-1 | TGCGCCAGCAGACGGACAGGGGAGTCTGGCTACACCTTC | CASRRTGESGYTF
TRBJ2-1 | NA | TRBD2 | TRBV11-3 | TGTGCCAGCAGCCGCCGGACTAGCGGGCCGGCGGATGAGCAGTTCTTC | CASSRRTSGPADEQFF
TRBJ2-3 | NA | TRBD1 | TRBV10-3 | TGTGCCATCAGACGACAGGGGAGCACAGATACGCAGTATTTT | CAIRRQGSTDTQYF
TRBJ2-5 | NA | NA | TRBV10-3 | TGTGCCATCAGTGAGTCCGTGGAAGTAGTAGGGGAGACCCAGTACTTC | CAISESVEVVGETQYF
TRBJ2-7 | NA | TRBD1 | TRBV6-5 | TGTGCCAGCAAGATTTCCGGGACAGGACCCTACGAGCAGTACTTC | CASKISGTGPYEQYF
TRBJ2-7 | NA | NA | TRBV6-5 | TGTGCCAGCAGTTACTCCGACGAGCAGTACTTC | CASSYSDEQYF
TRBJ2-7 | NA | TRBD1 | TRBV9 | TGTGCCAGCAGCACCCGGAGGGTGTCGACAGGGGCGGCCTACGAGCAGTACTTC | CASSTRRVSTGAAYEQYF
TRBJ2-2 | NA | TRBD2 | TRBV19 | TGTGCCAGTAGTACGGGACTAGCGAGCAAAACGAACACCGGGGAGCTGTTTTTT | CASSTGLASKTNTGELFF
TRBJ2-5 | once | TRBD2 | TRBV5-1 | TGCGCCAGCAGCTTGGGTGGACTAGCGTTCCAAGAGACCCAGTACTTC | CASSLGGLAFQETQYF
TRBJ2-5 | NA | NA | TRBV14 | TGTGCCAGCAGCCAAGACAACTATCTCCCACGCCAATACTTC | CASSQDNYLPRQYF
TRBJ1-1 | once | NA | TRBV7-2 | TGTGCCAGCAGCAGATCCGGGAGGAACACTGAAGCTTTCTTT | CASSRSGRNTEAFF
TRBJ2-5 | NA | NA | TRBV6-1 | TGTGCCAGCAGTGAACAGGGACGCGTAAAGACCCAGTACTTC | CASSEQGRVKTQYF
TRBJ1-2 | NA | NA | TRBV4-3 | TGCGCCAGCAGCCTGCTGAACGCGGGGGGCTACACCTTC | CASSLLNAGGYTF
TRBJ1-5 | NA | TRBD1 | TRBV3-1/TRBV3-2 | TGTGCCAGCAGCCCTGGACAGGGGGAAAATAGCAATCAGCCCCAGCATTTT | CASSPGQGENSNQPQHF
TRBJ2-1 | NA | TRBD2 | TRBV6-2/TRBV6-3 | TGTGCCAGCAGTTATCGGACTAGCGGGGGCACTACTTCCTACAATGAGCAGTTCTTC | CASSYRTSGGTTSYNEQFF
TRBJ1-4 | NA | TRBD1 | TRBV3-1/TRBV3-2 | TGTGCCAGCAGCCAAACAGGGGTTGCTGAAAAACTGTTTTTT | CASSQTGVAEKLFF
TRBJ2-1 | NA | NA | TRBV6-5 | TGTGCCAGCAGTTACGAGTCGTACAATGAGCAGTTCTTC | CASSYESYNEQFF
TRBJ2-2 | NA | TRBD1 | TRBV5-1 | TGCGCCAGCTGGACAGGGAACACCGGGGAGCTGTTTTTT | CASWTGNTGELFF
TRBJ2-2 | NA | NA | TRBV10-3 | TGTGCCATCAGTGACCGGACGGAGGGATCGGCCGGGGAGCTGTTTTTT | CAISDRTEGSAGELFF
TRBJ1-5 | NA | TRBD1 | TRBV5-1 | TGCGCCAGCAGCTTGGGGACAGGGCTTCAGCCCCAGCATTTT | CASSLGTGLQPQHF
TRBJ1-5 | NA | NA | TRBV18 | TGTGCCAGCTCCGGGGGTCCTAGCAATCAGCCCCAGCATTTT | CASSGGPSNQPQHF
TRBJ1-5 | NA | NA | TRBV3-1/TRBV3-2 | TGTGCCAGCAGCCAGGGGGTACCCAGAGGCAATCAGCCCCAGCATTTT | CASSQGVPRGNQPQHF
TRBJ1-6 | NA | TRBD1 | TRBV11-2 | TGTGCCAGCAGCTCCGGGACAGACGATTCACCCCTCCACTTT | CASSSGTDDSPLHF
TRBJ1-4 | few | NA | TRBV7-9 | TGTGCCAGCAGCTCGCTATATGAAAGGGGTGAAAAACTGTTTTTT | CASSSLYERGEKLFF
TRBJ2-2 | few | NA | TRBV10-1 | TGCGCCAGCAGTCCCAACCCCTCATCCTACCCCTCAACCGGGGAGCTGTTTTTT | CASSPNPSSYPSTGELFF
TRBJ2-3 | NA | NA | TRBV6-5 | TGTGCCAGCAGTTCCCTATACCGAGATACGCAGTATTTT | CASSSLYRDTQYF